What follows is one T cell receptor (beta chain) and its context. The target antigen is unknown. All of the isolated RNA was reverse transcribed, so expressed TCRB transcripts were sequenced. Data came from immunoSEQ multiplex PCR; TCRdb stores just in-frame clones and leaves some out. The table has about 360,000 clones, 10% to 15% seen once. Germline V lookup: CDR1 SGHDT, CDR2 YYEEEE. This CDR3 region has 15 residues. V was shortened by 3 bases and J by 0 bases, with 13 bases between the two germline ends. The sample belongs to a study of beta chain features in type 1 diabetes. One heparinised blood draw, averaging roughly 120 mL, came from each donor. Study-wide results and limits: All four CD4+ subsets from Type 1 diabetes patients carried moderately but significantly shorter TCRB CDR3s.

The TCR comes from a man between 18 and 29 years old in good health. V gene TRBV5-6 combines with J gene TRBJ2-7; possible D gene TRBD2, 5 bases. Sequenced sample: naive CD4+ T cells from blood. CDR3 region: CASSSGLFLSYEQYF. CDR3 sequence (DNA): TGTGCCAGCAGCTCCGGACTGTTTCTCTCCTACGAGCAGTACTTC.